These T cell receptor beta chains were read from a single sample in a study of blood T cell repertoires in COVID-19. TCRdb keeps only in-frame clones here, not all; method: immunoSEQ multiplex PCR. The table includes roughly 120,000 clones, more than 75% detected once. What was sequenced was peripheral blood. The receptors were gathered from a man aged 55-75 years with COVID-19, enrolled during active disease. Each CDR3 is given with its conserved first and last residue.

V	CDR3
TRBV6-2/TRBV6-3	CASSTPLTAELSYEQYF
TRBV5-1	CASSLDAGTLDEQYF
TRBV11-2	CASSLDGGGGYEQYF
TRBV6-1	CASSEVLQAYEQYF
TRBV27	CASSYTEDTGELFF
TRBV6-5	CASSYSLAGSYNEQFF
TRBV5-1	CASSLTGNSAYGYTF
TRBV18	CASSPGILTGNTGELFF
TRBV18	CASSPDRGSGETQYF
TRBV12-3/TRBV12-4	CASKEQNVDTQYF
TRBV11-3	CASSLGEGGTYEQYF
TRBV11-2	CASSLGPAGNTIYF
TRBV15	CATSDSGTSSLEQFF
TRBV5-1	CASSPGGRRDEQYF
TRBV5-1	CASSLGGQEAYEQYF
TRBV7-2	CASSFVTPVNTEAFF
TRBV11-2	CASSLGLGRTEAFF
TRBV6-6	CASSYGENYGYTF
TRBV3-1/TRBV3-2	CASSLGTSGSAETQYF
TRBV4-1	CASSQGDRVANEKLFF
TRBV7-2	CASSRIAGGPLRNEQFF
TRBV27	CASMTSNNIQYF
TRBV6-5	CASSYSGTVSSPLHF
TRBV2	CASSEASGGSQPQHF
TRBV6-1	CASSEEQINYGYTF
TRBV18	CASSPSYSLVEGYTF
TRBV9	CASSVALAGAYNEQFF
TRBV11-2	CASSNIYEQYF
TRBV7-9	CASSLHREGKLFF
TRBV18	CASSPPDRRAYEQYF
TRBV11-2	CASSRQGQPQHF
TRBV24-1	CATSDAGGPGELFF